This T cell receptor (beta chain) emerged from a study of graft-versus-host responses after intestinal transplantation (dated by TCRdb to 2020 to 2023). Study-wide context: Multivisceral, liver-intestinal, or isolated intestinal transplants were received by the recipients. Every recipient was given anti-thymocyte globulin induction, followed by about three years of maintenance tacrolimus and steroids. After intestinal transplantation, graft-versus-host and host-versus-graft alloreactive T cell clones in the graft, circulation and bone marrow were tracked using bulk TCR-beta CDR3 sequencing. To identify alloreactive clones, pre-transplant mixed lymphocyte reaction products were sequenced and then compared with unstimulated pre-transplant donor and recipient T cells. The cohort enrolled under 25 intestinal transplant recipients including one retransplant, and 3 patients lacking pretransplant specimens were excluded. Donor T cell macrochimerism was defined as a peak of at least 4% donor T cells among recipient peripheral blood mononuclear cells. Instead of going to the commercial service, samples from a few later patients were sequenced in-house on an Illumina MiSeq and processed with MiXCR. Summary of the overall study and its limitations: The conclusions were limited by the relatively low number and heterogeneity of the intestinal transplant patients. Early after transplant, peak levels of circulating GvH clones were found to be associated with declines in HvG clones. In patients with donor T cell macrochimerism, the allografts had high GvH to HvG T cell clonal ratios. GvH clones were detected in recipient bone marrow, and some of these GvH clones were observed earlier in ileal mucosa or blood, consistent with an intestinal mucosal origin.

About this clone itself: The specificity of this receptor is unknown. It has no much larger one-base neighbor in the sample; base qualities were not kept.

Library creation used the immunoSEQ multiplex PCR assay. For most patients, genomic DNA was isolated with the Qiagen DNeasy Blood and Tissue Kit and shipped frozen to Adaptive Biotechnologies for TCR sequencing. For most patients, high-throughput TCR-beta CDR3 sequencing of genomic DNA was performed by Adaptive Biotechnologies. The published analysis was carried out like this. TCR sequencing data for 18 patients were retrieved from Adaptive's ImmunoSEQ software; a few other patients were processed with MiXCR and VDJtools. To correct CD4 versus CD8 sorting errors, sequences present in both subsets at a frequency ratio below 5:1 were removed. CDR3 nucleotide sequences shared between donor and recipient were removed because their origin could not be assigned. To be classed as alloreactive, a clone needed at least 2-fold expansion over unstimulated cells and a minimum CFSE-low frequency of 0.002% (template counts) or 0.001% (read counts). Clones were considered mappable if detected in sequenced pre-transplant spleen, lymph node, or MLR CFSE-low populations of the donor or recipient. Cumulative frequency of alloreactive clones was calculated as a percentage of all sequences weighted by copy number. In its TCRdb copy, this immuneACCESS table keeps in-frame sequences only and misses some clones. Where compared with another copy, unresolved V genes explain less than half of these, and the others have no known cause. For V, J and clone size, that table is used; D and trimming come from the DNA. The sample includes approximately 130,000 clones, with over 85% observed a single time. Together, the top ten hold around 0.16% of the sample.

What the time point label conveys for this sample: cells obtained before transplantation from donor or recipient. CD3+CD4+ and CD3+CD8+ populations were FACS-sorted from unstimulated pre-transplant donor and recipient cells taken from spleen or lymph nodes. The CDR3 runs 12 residues from the cysteine to the phenylalanine. Only CDR3 DNA remains: 36 bases, in frame from the first base. V and J lose 4 bases and 6 bases, and a span of 9 bases separates them. For CDR1 and CDR2, the germline V gene lists MNHEY and SVGAGI. This material consisted of unstimulated CD4+ T cells sorted from spleen or lymph node cells, taken before intestinal transplant. The sequence derives from a human donor who received an intestinal transplant. The chain is assembled from TRBV6-5 and TRBJ1-2; the D segment cannot be called with confidence. The bases are TGTGCCAGCAGTTCCCGAGGGAATGGCTACACCTTC. Translated, it reads CASSSRGNGYTF.